This is a list of T cell receptor beta chains from one sample in a study of neoadjuvant anti-PD-1 for oral cavity cancer. The repertoire was sequenced with immunoSEQ multiplex PCR; TCRdb's copy has only in-frame clones and lacks some. The top ten clones hold about 16% of a sample with around 35,000 clones, around two fifths of them seen once. The source was tumor tissue, collected after nivolumab (anti-PD-1) treatment. These receptors originate from a person aged 35 to 85 with oral cavity squamous cell carcinoma. Both conserved end residues are part of each CDR3. D genes are given only for firm matches. Rows may omit the clone size; those that give it use once, few, many or a size class.

clone_size,v_call,d_call,j_call,cdr3_aa,cdr3_nt
.,TRBV4-1,TRBD2,TRBJ2-7,CASSTLAGGPYEQYF,TGCGCCAGCAGCACCCTAGCGGGAGGGCCCTACGAGCAGTACTTC
many,TRBV19,.,TRBJ2-2,CASRSRGAGELFF,TGTGCCAGTAGGTCCAGGGGTGCCGGGGAGCTGTTTTTT
.,TRBV30,TRBD1,TRBJ1-5,CAWQLGQADNQPQHF,TGTGCCTGGCAATTGGGACAGGCGGACAATCAGCCCCAGCATTTT
.,TRBV4-1,.,TRBJ2-7,CASSQERQLEDRTYEQYF,TGCGCCAGCAGCCAAGAGAGGCAATTAGAGGACAGAACCTACGAGCAGTACTTC
.,TRBV7-3,.,TRBJ2-5,CASSSRSGAGTQYF,TGTGCCAGCAGCTCAAGGTCAGGGGCGGGGACCCAGTACTTC
.,TRBV4-1,TRBD2,TRBJ2-3,CASSQGLAGGMGSTDTQYF,TGCGCCAGCAGCCAAGGACTAGCGGGAGGGATGGGGAGCACAGATACGCAGTATTTT
few,TRBV5-4,.,TRBJ2-5,CASSFVQGETQYF,TGTGCCAGCAGCTTTGTCCAGGGGGAGACCCAGTACTTC
.,TRBV9,.,TRBJ1-4,CASSRDGEANEKLFF,TGTGCCAGCAGCCGGGACGGGGAGGCTAATGAAAAACTGTTTTTT
.,TRBV19,.,TRBJ1-1,CASSIDRASMRYTEAFF,TGTGCCAGTAGTATAGATCGAGCGTCCATGAGGTACACTGAAGCTTTCTTT
.,TRBV9,TRBD1,TRBJ1-2,CASSGRDRVYYGYTF,TGTGCCAGCAGCGGACGGGACAGGGTTTACTATGGCTACACCTTC
.,TRBV14,.,TRBJ2-7,CASSHIRGGYEQYF,TGTGCCAGCAGCCATATCAGGGGAGGCTACGAGCAGTACTTC
few,TRBV18,.,TRBJ1-4,CASSLNRERKLFF,TGTGCCAGCTCACTCAACAGGGAGAGGAAACTGTTTTTT
few,TRBV7-9,TRBD1,TRBJ1-1,CASSSGGQRYTEAFF,TGTGCCAGCAGCTCCGGGGGACAGCGATACACTGAAGCTTTCTTT
medium-sized,TRBV28,TRBD2,TRBJ2-7,CASSIAGATIQYF,TGTGCCAGCAGTATAGCGGGAGCTACCATACAGTACTTC
medium-sized,TRBV5-1,TRBD1,TRBJ2-6,CASSLGTVSGANVLTF,TGCGCCAGCAGCTTAGGGACAGTCTCTGGGGCCAACGTCCTGACTTTC
few,TRBV5-1,.,TRBJ1-2,CASSPRTTNYGYTF,TGCGCCAGCAGCCCGCGGACGACTAACTATGGCTACACCTTC
many,TRBV5-1,.,TRBJ2-7,CASSLEPGSSYEQYF,TGCGCCAGCAGCTTGGAACCCGGGAGCTCCTACGAGCAGTACTTC
.,TRBV6-5,.,TRBJ1-6,CASSYSMQGGGSPLHF,TGTGCCAGCAGTTACTCGATGCAGGGTGGGGGATCACCCCTCCACTTT
once,TRBV18,.,TRBJ2-4,CASSPSLGNIQYF,TGTGCCAGCTCACCATCTTTGGGAAACATTCAGTACTTC
.,TRBV5-1,TRBD2,TRBJ2-3,CASSPGTSRQLTDTQYF,TGCGCCAGCAGCCCTGGGACTAGTCGCCAACTCACAGATACGCAGTATTTT
.,TRBV7-9,.,TRBJ1-4,CASSSTRGSSNEKLFF,TGTGCCAGCAGCTCAACCAGGGGATCTTCCAATGAAAAACTGTTTTTT
.,TRBV19,.,TRBJ1-5,CASKPIYNSNQPQHF,TGTGCCAGCAAACCAATATACAACAGCAATCAGCCCCAGCATTTT
.,TRBV19,TRBD2,TRBJ2-1,CASSSGGTRANEQFF,TGTGCCAGTAGTTCGGGGGGGACAAGGGCCAATGAGCAGTTCTTC
.,TRBV11-2,.,TRBJ2-2,CASILGGGFTGELFF,TGTGCCAGCATCCTGGGTGGGGGGTTCACCGGGGAGCTGTTTTTT
many,TRBV5-1,.,TRBJ1-3,CASSPFRQSSGNTIYF,TGCGCCAGCAGCCCTTTCCGACAGAGCTCTGGAAACACCATATATTTT
few,TRBV2,.,TRBJ1-5,CASSESRGGDQPQHF,TGTGCCAGCAGTGAATCCCGGGGAGGGGATCAGCCCCAGCATTTT
once,TRBV2,.,TRBJ1-1,CASSEETGRMNTEAFF,TGTGCCAGCAGTGAGGAGACAGGACGGATGAACACTGAAGCTTTCTTT
.,TRBV11-2,.,TRBJ1-2,CASSRMGQGNYGYTF,TGTGCCAGCAGTCGTATGGGGCAGGGGAACTATGGCTACACCTTC
many,TRBV5-4,TRBD1,TRBJ2-7,CASSGRGGASYEQYF,TGTGCCAGCAGCGGGAGAGGGGGCGCCTCCTACGAGCAGTACTTC
.,TRBV28,.,TRBJ2-4,CASTTPGAGLNIQYF,TGTGCCAGCACCACTCCGGGGGCAGGGCTAAACATTCAGTACTTC
.,TRBV15,.,TRBJ1-5,CATSRRGGTSNQPQHF,TGTGCCACCAGCAGGCGAGGGGGAACCTCTAATCAGCCCCAGCATTTT
.,TRBV4-1,TRBD1,TRBJ1-2,CASSQADWAGGYGYTF,TGCGCCAGCAGCCAAGCTGACTGGGCAGGGGGCTATGGCTACACCTTC
.,TRBV19,TRBD1,TRBJ2-7,CASSTQATGSLSYEQYF,TGTGCCAGTAGCACCCAGGCGACAGGGAGCCTCTCCTACGAGCAGTACTTC
few,TRBV15,.,TRBJ1-3,CATSRNGRSSRGNTIYF,TGTGCCACCAGCAGAAATGGGCGTAGCTCGCGTGGAAACACCATATATTTT
.,TRBV6-5,.,TRBJ1-2,CASSSNMDGLYGYTF,TGTGCCAGCAGTTCTAACATGGACGGTCTCTATGGCTACACCTTC
.,TRBV2,.,TRBJ2-2,CASSTGPGELFF,TGTGCCAGCAGTACAGGGCCCGGGGAGCTGTTTTTT
.,TRBV11-2,.,TRBJ2-1,CASSLDRKWQGGFF,TGTGCCAGCAGCTTAGATAGAAAGTGGCAGGGTGGGTTCTTC
.,TRBV7-9,.,TRBJ1-1,CASSLATGHTNEAFF,TGTGCCAGCAGCTTAGCGACCGGTCACACCAATGAAGCTTTCTTT
.,TRBV6-6,.,TRBJ1-1,CASRQDGNTEAFF,TGTGCCAGCAGACAGGACGGGAACACTGAAGCTTTCTTT
.,TRBV5-1,TRBD2,TRBJ2-5,CASSPGGAIGETQYF,TGCGCCAGCAGCCCCGGGGGGGCTATTGGGGAGACCCAGTACTTC
once,TRBV19,.,TRBJ2-3,CASSGGINRITDTQYF,TGTGCCAGTAGTGGGGGGATAAACAGGATCACAGATACGCAGTATTTT
.,TRBV15,TRBD1,TRBJ2-7,CATSRVGQINEQYF,TGTGCCACCAGCAGAGTGGGACAGATAAACGAGCAGTACTTC
once,TRBV5-1,TRBD2,TRBJ2-2,CASTFVRTSGSGELFF,TGCGCCAGCACCTTCGTAAGGACTAGTGGGTCCGGGGAGCTGTTTTTT
many,TRBV9,TRBD1,TRBJ1-1,CASSPATTGTEAFF,TGTGCCAGCAGCCCAGCTACGACAGGGACTGAAGCTTTCTTT
.,TRBV4-1,TRBD2,TRBJ2-1,CASSPGLAATSSYNEQFF,TGCGCCAGCAGCCCGGGACTAGCGGCCACGAGCTCCTACAATGAGCAGTTCTTC